Below, 11 T cell receptor beta chains from the same sample are listed, as sequenced in a study of shared clonotypes between healthy human individuals. Sequencing used immunoSEQ multiplex PCR; TCRdb keeps in-frame clones, though not all of them. The sample holds approximately 2,200,000 clones, 85% to 95% seen once. The naive CD8 population came from CD45RO-negative cells selected for CCR7, without terminally differentiated effector memory CD45RA+ cells. The sequenced sample was naive CD8+ T cells from PBMCs. The receptors were sampled from a man aged 18 to 30 in good health. Some clones in this sample may be carry-over from other donors' samples.

A single count supports this clone. The V and J genes are TRBV7-9 and TRBJ2-7; D might be TRBD1 (5 bases). CDR1 SEHNR and CDR2 FQNEAQ come from the germline V gene (reference sequence). V lost 8 bases, J lost 4 bases, and 18 bases lay in between. The CDR3 covers 14 residues. CDR3 nucleotide sequence: TGTGCCAGCGGGGATAGGGGCCTCCAGTACGAGCAGTACTTC. It specifies CASGDRGLQYEQYF. Using reference TRBV7-9 and TRBJ2-7 for the parts outside the CDR3, the full variable domain is DTGVSQNPRHKITKRGQNVTFRCDPISEHNRLYWYRQTLGQGPEFLTYFQNEAQLEKSRLLSDRFSAERPKGSFSTLEIQRTEQGDSAMYLCASGDRGLQYEQYFGPGTRLTVT.

The V gene is TRBV7-9, the J gene TRBJ2-5; D not resolved. The germline gives CDR1 SEHNR, CDR2 FQNEAQ (reference sequence). The CDR3 extends over 15 amino acids. The V end was cut by 1 base, the J end by 5 bases, with 14 bases between. CDR3 sequence reads: CASSLEVDGSETQYF. The CDR3 DNA reads as TGTGCCAGCAGCTTAGAGGTAGACGGCAGTGAGACCCAGTACTTC.

The chain joins TRBV7-9 to TRBJ2-3; TRBD1 matches at 7 bases. There are 15 residues in the CDR3. Germline V CDR1 and CDR2: SEHNR, FQNEAQ (reference sequence). Trimming cost V 6 bases and J 1 base; bases outside gene matches: 7. The CDR3 is CASRRQGYRTDTQYF. The CDR3 region has the DNA TGTGCCAGCAGACGACAGGGCTACCGCACAGATACGCAGTATTTT.

For this clone: This same CDR3 is encoded by further DNA sequences in the sample. The V call is TRBV29-1, the J call TRBJ2-7, with D perhaps TRBD1 or TRBD2 (5 bases each). The CDR3 runs to 12 residues. The germline V and J ends were trimmed by 3 bases and 4 bases, with 10 bases remaining between them. CDR1 is SQVTM, CDR2 ANQGSEA, per germline. The CDR3 nucleotides read TGCAGCGTTGAGTGGGGGTCGTACGAGCAGTACTTC. The encoded protein is CSVEWGSYEQYF.

The chain recombines TRBV27 with TRBJ2-1, with 9 bases that match TRBD2. Germline CDR1 is MNHEY and CDR2 is SMNVEV (reference sequence). V shed 5 bases, J shed 4 bases, and the junction held 6 bases outside the gene matches. The CDR3 runs to 15 residues. The CDR3 loop reads CASSPSSGAYNEQFF. The CDR3 DNA sequence: TGTGCCAGCAGTCCCTCTAGCGGGGCTTACAATGAGCAGTTCTTC.

This clone occurred once. The chain recombines TRBV9 with TRBJ2-3; TRBD2 matches 7 bases. CDR1 and CDR2 (germline): SGDLS, YYNGEE. The ends lost 0 bases at V and 14 bases at J; junction bases unmatched: 9. This CDR3 spans 13 amino acids. CDR3 residues: CASSVVSSGLMYF. The DNA for the CDR3 is TGTGCCAGCAGCGTAGTAAGTAGCGGGCTAATGTATTTT.

V is TRBV13 and J is TRBJ1-2, with TRBD1 as a possible D gene (6 bases). Germline-derived CDR1 and CDR2 are PRHDT and FYEKMQ (reference sequence). The CDR3 is 16 amino acids. Trimming cost V 5 bases and J 3 bases, with 19 bases left between them. CDR3 region: CASSRQAGGVDYGYTF. For the CDR3, the DNA is TGTGCCAGCAGCCGACAGGCGGGGGGCGTTGACTATGGCTACACCTTC. Combining the CDR3 with reference TRBV13 and TRBJ1-2 gives the whole variable domain AAGVIQSPRHLIKEKRETATLKCYPIPRHDTVYWYQQGPGQDPQFLISFYEKMQSDKGSIPDRFSAQQFSDYHSELNMSSLELGDSALYFCASSRQAGGVDYGYTFGSGTRLTVV.

The rearrangement links TRBV18 to TRBJ1-1; D is uncertain. Per the germline V gene, CDR1 is KGHSH and CDR2 is LQKENI. Trimming removed 0 bases from V and 0 bases from J, with 8 bases in between. This CDR3 region has 15 residues. The DNA for the CDR3 is TGTGCCAGCTCACCACCGGTGTATTTGAACACTGAAGCTTTCTTT. This encodes CASSPPVYLNTEAFF. Looking up the rest from reference TRBV18 and TRBJ1-1 gives the full variable domain: NAGVMQNPRHLVRRRGQEARLRCSPMKGHSHVYWYRQLPEEGLKFMVYLQKENIIDESGMPKERFSAEFPKEGPSILRIQQVVRGDSAAYFCASSPPVYLNTEAFFGQGTRLTVV.

Concerning this clone itself: The sample holds other DNA sequences that translate to the same CDR3. The rearrangement links TRBV30 to TRBJ2-1, with D unresolved. This CDR3 spans 11 amino acids. Trimming took 0 bases from V and 10 from J, leaving 7 bases between them. CDR1 and CDR2 from the germline V gene are GTSNPN and SVGIG (reference sequence). The CDR3 protein is CAWSVGLEQFF. The CDR3 region has the DNA TGTGCCTGGAGTGTAGGGCTGGAGCAGTTCTTC.

The chain recombines TRBV27 with TRBJ2-5; 7 bases line up with TRBD1. This CDR3 has 13 amino acids. Germline V gene lookup returns CDR1 MNHEY and CDR2 SMNVEV (reference sequence). The ends lost 3 bases at V and 9 bases at J; junction bases unmatched: 7. CDR3 DNA: TGTGCCAGCAGTTTGGCTGCCACAGGGGCCCAGTACTTC. Protein: CASSLAATGAQYF.

The chain couples TRBV28 to TRBJ2-7; D gene uncertain. The ends were cut back, 4 bases at V and 7 bases at J, with 14 bases in the middle. The CDR3 is 13 residues long. Looked up from germline, CDR1 is MDHEN and CDR2 is SYDVKM. The CDR3 sequence is CASSSGLMKEQYF. Written as DNA, the CDR3 is TGTGCCAGCAGTTCCGGTTTGATGAAGGAGCAGTACTTC.